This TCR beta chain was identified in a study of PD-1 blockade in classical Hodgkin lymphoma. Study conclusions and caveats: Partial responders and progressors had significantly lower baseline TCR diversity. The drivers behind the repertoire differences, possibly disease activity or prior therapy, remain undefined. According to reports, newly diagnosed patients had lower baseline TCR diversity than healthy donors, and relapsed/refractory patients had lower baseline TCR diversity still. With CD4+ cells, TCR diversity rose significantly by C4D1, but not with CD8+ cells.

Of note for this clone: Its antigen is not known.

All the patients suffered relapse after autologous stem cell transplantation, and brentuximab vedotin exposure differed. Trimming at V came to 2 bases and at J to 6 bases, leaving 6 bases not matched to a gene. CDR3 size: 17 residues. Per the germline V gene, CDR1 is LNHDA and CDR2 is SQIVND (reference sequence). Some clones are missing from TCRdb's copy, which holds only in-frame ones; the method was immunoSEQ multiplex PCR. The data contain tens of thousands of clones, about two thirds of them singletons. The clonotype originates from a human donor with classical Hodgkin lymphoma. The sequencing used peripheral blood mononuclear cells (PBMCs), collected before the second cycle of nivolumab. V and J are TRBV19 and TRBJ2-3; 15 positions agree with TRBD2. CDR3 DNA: TGTGCCAGTAGTATATTCGGACTAGCGGGAGGGCGGGATACGCAGTATTTT. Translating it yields CASSIFGLAGGRDTQYF.